The 9 T cell receptor beta chains given below trace back to one sample, sequenced in a study of cytomegalovirus exposure and HLA in healthy donors. PCR used 60 Vbeta primers and 13 Jbeta primers. Measured with immunoSEQ multiplex PCR; TCRdb has only the in-frame clones, and not every one. There are 150,000 to 200,000 clones in the sample; approximately 77% occur only once, and roughly 7.4% lies in the top ten. What was sequenced was PBMCs. The receptors stem from a male donor in good health and CMV-seropositive.

This chain joins TRBV7-2 and TRBJ2-3; 7 bases line up with TRBD1. Germline V gene data show CDR1 as SGHTA and CDR2 as FQGNSA. Trimming cost V 5 bases and J 1 base; bases outside gene matches: 3. The CDR3 is 14 amino acids. The CDR3 sequence: CASSPGQGTDTQYF. The CDR3 DNA follows: TGTGCCAGCAGCCCTGGACAGGGCACAGATACGCAGTATTTT.

The chain joins TRBV2 to TRBJ2-7, with 9 nucleotides matching TRBD1. The germline gives CDR1 SNHLY, CDR2 FYNNEI. The CDR3 contains 14 residues. V trimming: 10 bases; J trimming: 1 base; junction bases outside the gene matches: 8. The CDR3 coding sequence is TGTGCCAAGGGGGGACAGGGACGTTCCTACGAGCAGTACTTC. It yields the protein CAKGGQGRSYEQYF. Combining the CDR3 with reference TRBV2 and TRBJ2-7 gives the whole variable domain EPEVTQTPSHQVTQMGQEVILRCVPISNHLYFYWYRQILGQKVEFLVSFYNNEISEKSEIFDDQFSVERPDGSNFTLKIRSTKLEDSAMYFCAKGGQGRSYEQYFGPGTRLTVT.

The chain carries TRBV14 and TRBJ2-5; 9 bases are a match to TRBD2. With V trimmed by 4 bases and J by 2 bases, 5 bases remained unmatched. The CDR3 runs to 15 residues. In germline, CDR1 is SGHDN, CDR2 FVKESK. CDR3 sequence reads: CASSRSGGFQETQYF. In DNA form, the CDR3 reads TGTGCCAGCAGCCGCAGCGGGGGGTTTCAAGAGACCCAGTACTTC. Complete variable domain (other parts from reference TRBV14 and TRBJ2-5): EAGVTQFPSHSVIEKGQTVTLRCDPISGHDNLYWYRRVMGKEIKFLLHFVKESKQDESGMPNNRFLAERTGGTYSTLKVQPAELEDSGVYFCASSRSGGFQETQYFGPGTRLLVL.

This chain uses TRBV27 with TRBJ2-7; 7 nucleotides agree with TRBD2. The junction had 6 bases not matched to a gene; V was cut back by 4 bases and J by 6 bases. This CDR3 spans 13 amino acids. Germline V lookup: CDR1 MNHEY, CDR2 SMNVEV (reference sequence). CDR3 loop: CASSWEGLSEQYF. The CDR3, as DNA: TGTGCCAGCAGTTGGGAGGGGCTAAGCGAGCAGTACTTC.

V usage is TRBV5-1 and J usage is TRBJ2-2, with 8 bases identical to TRBD1. The germline V gene has CDR1 SGHRS and CDR2 YFSETQ. The V segment lost 3 bases and the J segment 7 bases; nucleotides outside the gene matches: 11. The CDR3 totals 16 residues. The CDR3 spells CASSWSTGAGDGELFF. The CDR3 nucleotides are TGCGCCAGCAGCTGGTCGACAGGGGCAGGTGACGGGGAGCTGTTTTTT.

The chain has TRBV5-4 and TRBJ2-2, with a possible D match to TRBD1 (6 bases). Germline V gives CDR1 SGHNT, CDR2 YYREEE (reference sequence). The CDR3 has 17 amino acids. Trimming took off 3 bases at V and 0 bases at J, with 15 bases between the two ends. Written as DNA, the CDR3 is TGTGCCAGCAGCTCCCGCAATAGGGGGTCGAACACCGGGGAGCTGTTTTTT. Encoded protein: CASSSRNRGSNTGELFF.

The V call is TRBV7-2, the J call TRBJ2-3, with 9 bases lining up with TRBD2. Germline V gene sequence: CDR1 SGHTA, CDR2 FQGNSA. With V trimmed by 3 bases and J by 6 bases, 7 bases remained unmatched. The CDR3 covers 15 residues. In DNA, the CDR3 is TGTGCCAGCAGCTTGGGGACTAGCCGGGGGGATACGCAGTATTTT. The encoded protein is CASSLGTSRGDTQYF.

The chain has TRBV27 and TRBJ2-2; possible D gene TRBD2, 5 bases. The CDR3 length is 14 residues. Trimming took 3 bases from V and 3 from J, leaving 8 bases between them. The V gene's germline CDR1 is MNHEY and CDR2 SMNVEV (reference sequence). CDR3 sequence (DNA): TGTGCCAGCAGTTTGTCGGGGTACACCGGGGAGCTGTTTTTT. Translated: CASSLSGYTGELFF.

The chain employs TRBV9 and TRBJ2-1, with 16 bases matching TRBD2. Germline V CDR1 and CDR2: SGDLS, YYNGEE. The CDR3 covers 19 residues. V shed 4 bases, J shed 0 bases, and the junction held 7 bases outside the gene matches. CDR3 protein: CASSPGTSGGGSSYNEQFF. CDR3 in DNA: TGTGCCAGCAGCCCCGGGACTAGCGGGGGGGGGAGCTCCTACAATGAGCAGTTCTTC. The full variable domain, in which reference TRBV9 and TRBJ2-1 provide the parts outside the CDR3, is DSGVTQTPKHLITATGQRVTLRCSPRSGDLSVYWYQQSLDQGLQFLIQYYNGEERAKGNILERFSAQQFPDLHSELNLSSLELGDSALYFCASSPGTSGGGSSYNEQFFGPGTRLTVL.